A selection of T cell receptor beta chains follows, all from one sample in a study of OX40 agonist ivuxolimab in advanced cancers. Method: immunoSEQ multiplex PCR; TCRdb's copy keeps in-frame clones and lacks some. The profile shows approximately 70,000 clones, 85% to 90% of them singletons. Sequenced here: CD4+ or CD8+ T cells sorted from blood, sampled in a trial of the OX40 agonist ivuxolimab. All receptors derive from an adult with an advanced solid tumor such as melanoma, head and neck, liver or kidney cancer. Both conserved end residues are part of each CDR3. A D gene is named only where the DNA matches it firmly. The size entry is marked missing in some rows and otherwise reads once, few, many or a size class.

d_gene	abundance	v_gene	j_gene	len	CDR3nt	CDR3aa
-	-	TRBV7-8	TRBJ1-6	15	TGTGCCAGCAGCTTAGCGGGACAATATAATTCACCCCTCCACTTT	CASSLAGQYNSPLHF
-	-	TRBV6-5	TRBJ1-6	12	TGTGCCAGCAGTACAAACAGGGACCCCCTCCACTTT	CASSTNRDPLHF
TRBD2	-	TRBV11-3	TRBJ2-1	15	TGTGCCAGCAGCTTAGTCAGCGGGAGTAAGAATGAGCAGTTCTTC	CASSLVSGSKNEQFF
-	-	TRBV10-3	TRBJ1-1	14	TGTGCCATCAGCCCCGGACAGACGAACACTGAAGCTTTCTTT	CAISPGQTNTEAFF
-	once	TRBV4-1	TRBJ2-2	14	TGCGCCAGCAGCCAAGCCCAGGGGTCCGGGGAGCTGTTTTTT	CASSQAQGSGELFF
TRBD2	-	TRBV4-2	TRBJ2-2	17	TGTGCCAGCAGCCACCCTAGCGGGGGGGCCGAAACCGGGGAGCTGTTTTTT	CASSHPSGGAETGELFF
-	-	TRBV11-3	TRBJ1-3	14	TGTGCCAGCAGCTTAGATCACTCCGGAAACACCATATATTTT	CASSLDHSGNTIYF
TRBD1	-	TRBV14	TRBJ2-2	15	TGTGCCAGCAGACCCAGGGGGAGAGGCACCGGGGAGCTGTTTTTT	CASRPRGRGTGELFF
-	-	TRBV28	TRBJ2-7	13	TGTGCCAGCACCCCCGGGGGTCACTACGAGCAGTACTTC	CASTPGGHYEQYF
TRBD1	-	TRBV2	TRBJ1-5	15	TGTGCCAGCAGTTCTGACAGGGGGAGGAATCAGCCCCAGCATTTT	CASSSDRGRNQPQHF
-	-	TRBV4-1	TRBJ1-5	14	TGCGCCAGCAGCCAAGTAAGGGCAGGCCAGCCCCAGCATTTT	CASSQVRAGQPQHF
TRBD2	-	TRBV5-1	TRBJ2-7	16	TGCGCCAGCAGCTTGGGAAGGACTAGCGGGGCCTACGAGCAGTACTTC	CASSLGRTSGAYEQYF
-	once	TRBV27	TRBJ2-1	16	TGTGCCAGCAGACCACACAGGGCCCAACGATTCAATGAGCAGTTCTTC	CASRPHRAQRFNEQFF
TRBD1	-	TRBV7-2	TRBJ1-5	16	TGTGCCAGCAGCCCGTGGACAGGGTCTAGCAATCAGCCCCAGCATTTT	CASSPWTGSSNQPQHF
-	-	TRBV5-4	TRBJ2-1	14	TGTGCCAGCAGCCGGGGGGACATCCACAATGAGCAGTTCTTC	CASSRGDIHNEQFF
-	-	TRBV6-7	TRBJ2-7	16	TGTGCCAGCAGCCCAAGGGAGAGGGGGTCGTGGTACGAGCAGTACTTC	CASSPRERGSWYEQYF
TRBD1	-	TRBV7-9	TRBJ2-2	15	TGTGCCAGCAGCTCGGGACAGGGGGTTATCGGGGAGCTGTTTTTT	CASSSGQGVIGELFF
-	-	TRBV6-4	TRBJ2-1	15	TGTGCCAGCAGTGCCGGGGGAGAACCCTACAATGAGCAGTTCTTC	CASSAGGEPYNEQFF
-	-	TRBV7-3	TRBJ2-3	14	TGTGCCAGCAGCTTATTCGGTCCCACAGATACGCAGTATTTT	CASSLFGPTDTQYF
-	once	TRBV5-6	TRBJ1-2	14	TGTGCCAGCAGGGAGAACGGAGGGAACTATGGCTACACCTTC	CASRENGGNYGYTF
TRBD2	-	TRBV2	TRBJ2-3	15	TGTGCCAGCAGAGGAGCGGGAGGGCAGGTAGATACGCAGTATTTT	CASRGAGGQVDTQYF
TRBD1	once	TRBV2	TRBJ1-4	14	TGTGCCAGCAGCGACAGGGGAAATAATGAAAAACTGTTTTTT	CASSDRGNNEKLFF
TRBD1	-	TRBV9	TRBJ1-2	15	TGTGCCAGCAGCGTAGAGCCACAGGGGGCGCAGGGCTACACCTTC	CASSVEPQGAQGYTF
TRBD2	few	TRBV18	TRBJ2-1	17	TGTGCCAGCTCACCACCTCCGACTAGCGGGGGGAGGAATGAGCAGTTCTTC	CASSPPPTSGGRNEQFF
-	-	TRBV5-4	TRBJ2-5	15	TGTGCCAGCAGCTTCCGGCGGCAGAACCAAGAGACCCAGTACTTC	CASSFRRQNQETQYF
-	-	TRBV25-1	TRBJ2-7	11	TGTGCCAGCAGCCGGGGCTACGAGCAGTACTTC	CASSRGYEQYF
-	-	TRBV13	TRBJ2-7	13	TGTGCCAGCAGCCACGGCGGCTCCTACGAGCAGTACTTC	CASSHGGSYEQYF
-	-	TRBV10-3	TRBJ1-5	15	TGTGCCATCAGTGATGAGGGGGATAGCAATCAGCCCCAGCATTTT	CAISDEGDSNQPQHF
-	-	TRBV2	TRBJ2-1	10	TGTGCCAGCGGGTCCAATGAGCAGTTCTTC	CASGSNEQFF
TRBD2	-	TRBV6-1	TRBJ2-5	18	TGTGCCAGCAGTGGGTTACTAGCGGGGGGCCGAGTCCAAGAGACCCAGTACTTC	CASSGLLAGGRVQETQYF